This entry lists 6 T cell receptor beta chains sequenced from one sample in a study of T cells in tuberculosis. Time point specified: new active TB diagnosis, blood taken before or within 7 days of starting treatment. The method was immunoSEQ multiplex PCR; TCRdb's version includes in-frame clones alone and lacks a portion of them. The sample lists under 45,000 clones, roughly 90% occurring once. The sequences come from PBMCs, collected at tuberculosis diagnosis. Receptor source: an adult with tuberculosis.

This clone was seen only once. V and J are TRBV30 and TRBJ2-1; D gene uncertain. V was shortened by 3 bases and J by 4 bases, with 4 bases between the two germline ends. The CDR3 totals 11 residues. The V gene's germline CDR1 is GTSNPN and CDR2 SVGIG (reference sequence). The CDR3 protein is CAWSGYNEQFF. DNA of the CDR3: TGTGCCTGGAGCGGTTACAATGAGCAGTTCTTC.

The V call is TRBV27, the J call TRBJ2-7, with 7 bases lining up with TRBD1. Germline CDR1 is MNHEY and CDR2 is SMNVEV (reference sequence). The CDR3 covers 12 residues. The trim removed 7 bases at V and 5 bases at J, leaving 5 bases unmatched. The CDR3 sequence is CASKDRDHEQYV. CDR3 DNA sequence: TGTGCCAGCAAAGACAGGGACCACGAGCAGTACGTC.

The chain combines TRBV2 with TRBJ2-2; 7 bases are a match to TRBD1. Germline CDR1 is SNHLY and CDR2 is FYNNEI. This CDR3 has 14 amino acids. J gave up 2 bases and V 10 bases, and 7 bases lay outside the gene matches. The CDR3 spells CATGTDFNTGELFF. CDR3 bases: TGTGCCACCGGGACAGACTTTAACACCGGGGAGCTGTTTTTT.

V gene TRBV5-1 combines with J gene TRBJ1-1, with D unresolved. The CDR3 spans 16 residues. Per the germline V gene, CDR1 is SGHRS and CDR2 is YFSETQ. The V end was cut by 6 bases, the J end by 0 bases, with 18 bases between. The CDR3 protein is CASTRYPAEVNTEAFF. In nucleotides, the CDR3 is TGCGCCAGCACCCGATACCCGGCAGAGGTGAACACTGAAGCTTTCTTT. Filled out from reference TRBV5-1 and TRBJ1-1, the complete variable domain reads KAGVTQTPRYLIKTRGQQVTLSCSPISGHRSVSWYQQTPGQGLQFLFEYFSETQRNKGNFPGRFSGRQFSNSRSEMNVSTLELGDSALYLCASTRYPAEVNTEAFFGQGTRLTVV.

This chain links TRBV27 with TRBJ2-2; tentatively, D is TRBD1 (5 bases). The CDR3 is 15 amino acids. Germline V gene data show CDR1 as MNHEY and CDR2 as SMNVEV (reference sequence). Trimming left V 2 bases short and J 3 bases short, with 10 bases between. This CDR3 is CASSLVGAHTGELFF. In DNA, the CDR3 is TGTGCCAGCAGTTTAGTAGGGGCCCACACCGGGGAGCTGTTTTTT.

J is TRBJ2-7 and V is TRBV30; 8 bases fit TRBD2. V shed 5 bases, J shed 0 bases, and the junction held 9 bases outside the gene matches. Germline V lookup: CDR1 GTSNPN, CDR2 SVGIG (reference sequence). The CDR3 covers 15 residues. CDR3 sequence: CAWEPGAGGSYEQYF. The CDR3 DNA follows: TGTGCCTGGGAACCCGGGGCGGGAGGCTCCTACGAGCAGTACTTC. Looking up the rest from reference TRBV30 and TRBJ2-7 gives the full variable domain: SQTIHQWPATLVQPVGSPLSLECTVEGTSNPNLYWYRQAAGRGLQLLFYSVGIGQISSEVPQNLSASRPQDRQFILSSKKLLLSDSGFYLCAWEPGAGGSYEQYFGPGTRLTVT.